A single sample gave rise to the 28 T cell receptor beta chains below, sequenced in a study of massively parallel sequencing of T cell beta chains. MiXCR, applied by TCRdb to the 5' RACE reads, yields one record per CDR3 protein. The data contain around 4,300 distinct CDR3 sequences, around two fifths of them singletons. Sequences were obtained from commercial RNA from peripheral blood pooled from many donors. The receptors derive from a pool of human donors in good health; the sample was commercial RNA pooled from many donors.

The CDR3 sequence is CASRSIDEKLFF. CDR3 nucleotides: TGCGCCAGCAGGAGTATAGATGAAAAACTGTTTTTT. J is TRBJ1-4 and V is TRBV5-1; D is unclear. This CDR3 spans 12 amino acids. V lost 5 bases to trimming and J lost 6 bases, with 8 bases between them. The germline CDR1 and CDR2 sequences are SGHRS and YFSETQ.

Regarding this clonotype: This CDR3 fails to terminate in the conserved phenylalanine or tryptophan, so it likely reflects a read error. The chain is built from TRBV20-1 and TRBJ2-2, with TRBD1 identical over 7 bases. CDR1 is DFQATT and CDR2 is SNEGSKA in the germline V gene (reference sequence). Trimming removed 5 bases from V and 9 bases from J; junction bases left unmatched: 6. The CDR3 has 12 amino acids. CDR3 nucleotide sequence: TGCAGTGCTCACAGGGGTTTCCGGGAGCTGTTTTCT. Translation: CSAHRGFRELFS.

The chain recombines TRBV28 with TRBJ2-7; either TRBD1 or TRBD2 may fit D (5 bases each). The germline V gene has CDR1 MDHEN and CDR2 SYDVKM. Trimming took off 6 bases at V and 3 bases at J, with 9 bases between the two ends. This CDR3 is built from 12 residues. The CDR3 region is CASRGDDYEQYF. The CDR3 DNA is TGTGCCAGCAGAGGGGACGACTACGAGCAGTACTTC.

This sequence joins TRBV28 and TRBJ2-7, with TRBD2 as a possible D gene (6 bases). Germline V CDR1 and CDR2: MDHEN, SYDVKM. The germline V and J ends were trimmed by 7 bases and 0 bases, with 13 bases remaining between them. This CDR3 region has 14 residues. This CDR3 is CASTGLISSYEQYF. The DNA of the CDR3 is TGTGCCAGCACGGGACTTATTAGCTCCTACGAGCAGTACTTC.

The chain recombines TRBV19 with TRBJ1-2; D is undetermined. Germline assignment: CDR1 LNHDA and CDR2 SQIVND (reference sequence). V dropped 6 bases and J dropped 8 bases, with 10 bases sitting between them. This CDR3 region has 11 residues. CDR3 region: CASRKDPGYTF. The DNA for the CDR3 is TGTGCCAGTAGAAAGGACCCAGGCTACACCTTC. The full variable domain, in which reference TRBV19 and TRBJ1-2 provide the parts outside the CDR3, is DGGITQSPKYLFRKEGQNVTLSCEQNLNHDAMYWYRQDPGQGLRLIYYSQIVNDFQKGDIAEGYSVSREKKESFPLTVTSAQKNPTAFYLCASRKDPGYTFGSGTRLTVV.

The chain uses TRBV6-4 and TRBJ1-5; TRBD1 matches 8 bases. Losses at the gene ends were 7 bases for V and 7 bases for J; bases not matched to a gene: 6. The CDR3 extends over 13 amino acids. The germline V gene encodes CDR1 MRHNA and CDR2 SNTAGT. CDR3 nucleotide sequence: TGTGCCAGCAACTCGGACAGGGACCAGCCCCAGCATTTT. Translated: CASNSDRDQPQHF.

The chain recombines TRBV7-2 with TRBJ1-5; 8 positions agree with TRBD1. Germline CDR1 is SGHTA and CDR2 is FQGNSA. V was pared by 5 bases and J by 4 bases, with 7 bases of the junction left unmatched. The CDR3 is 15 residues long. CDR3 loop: CASSSGTGPNQPQHF. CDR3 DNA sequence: TGTGCCAGCAGCAGCGGGACAGGCCCAAATCAGCCCCAGCATTTT.

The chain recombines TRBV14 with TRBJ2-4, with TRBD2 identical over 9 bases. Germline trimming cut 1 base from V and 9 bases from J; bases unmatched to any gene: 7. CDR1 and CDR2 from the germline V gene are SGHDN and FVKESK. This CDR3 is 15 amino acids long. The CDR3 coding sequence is TGTGCCAGCAGCCAAGGGACTAGCGTGGGTGTCATTCAGTACTTC. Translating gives CASSQGTSVGVIQYF.

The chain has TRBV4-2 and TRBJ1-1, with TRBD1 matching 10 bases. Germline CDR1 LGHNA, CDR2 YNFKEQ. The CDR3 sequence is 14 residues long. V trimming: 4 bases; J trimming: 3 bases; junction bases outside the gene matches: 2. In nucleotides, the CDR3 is TGTGCCAGCAGCCGACAGGGGGCGGACACTGAAGCTTTCTTT. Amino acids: CASSRQGADTEAFF.

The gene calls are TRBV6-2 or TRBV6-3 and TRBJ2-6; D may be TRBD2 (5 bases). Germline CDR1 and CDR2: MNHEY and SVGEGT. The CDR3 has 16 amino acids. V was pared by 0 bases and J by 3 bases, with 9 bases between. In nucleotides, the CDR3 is TGTGCCAGCAGTTACTCGTCAGGAGGTGGGGCCAACGTCCTGACTTTC. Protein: CASSYSSGGGANVLTF.

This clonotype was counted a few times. The CDR3 sequence is CASSARDWANEQFF. DNA of the CDR3: TGTGCCAGCAGTGCCCGGGATTGGGCGAATGAGCAGTTCTTC. The chain has TRBV2 and TRBJ2-1; D perhaps matches TRBD2 (5 bases). The V gene's germline CDR1 is SNHLY and CDR2 FYNNEI. This CDR3 contains 14 residues. The ends were cut back, 4 bases at V and 7 bases at J, with 14 bases in the middle.

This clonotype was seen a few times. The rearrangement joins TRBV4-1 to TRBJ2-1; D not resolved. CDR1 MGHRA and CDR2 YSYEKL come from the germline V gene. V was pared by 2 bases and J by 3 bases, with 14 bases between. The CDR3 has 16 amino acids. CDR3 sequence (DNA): TGCGCCAGCAGCCAAAAGTTCGGCGGAAGCTACAATGAGCAGTTCTTC. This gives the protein CASSQKFGGSYNEQFF.

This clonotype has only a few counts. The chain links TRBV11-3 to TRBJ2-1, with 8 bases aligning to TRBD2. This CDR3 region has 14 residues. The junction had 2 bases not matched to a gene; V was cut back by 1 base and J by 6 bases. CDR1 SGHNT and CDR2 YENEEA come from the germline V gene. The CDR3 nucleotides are TGTGCCAGCAGCTTAGGGGCGGGAGGCAATGAGCAGTTCTTC. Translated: CASSLGAGGNEQFF.

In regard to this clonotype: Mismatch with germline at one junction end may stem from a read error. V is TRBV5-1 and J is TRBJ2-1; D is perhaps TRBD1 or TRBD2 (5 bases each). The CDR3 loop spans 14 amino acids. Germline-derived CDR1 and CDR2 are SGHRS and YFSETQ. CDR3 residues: CASSLGDAYNGQFF. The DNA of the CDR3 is TGCGCCAGCAGCTTGGGGGACGCCTACAATGGGCAGTTCTTC.

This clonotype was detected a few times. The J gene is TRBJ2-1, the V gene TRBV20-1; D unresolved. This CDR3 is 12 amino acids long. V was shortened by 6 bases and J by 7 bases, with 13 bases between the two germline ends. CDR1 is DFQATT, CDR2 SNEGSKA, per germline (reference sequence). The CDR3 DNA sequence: TGCAGTGCCACGTCGCGTGATAATGAGCAGTTCTTC. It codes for CSATSRDNEQFF.

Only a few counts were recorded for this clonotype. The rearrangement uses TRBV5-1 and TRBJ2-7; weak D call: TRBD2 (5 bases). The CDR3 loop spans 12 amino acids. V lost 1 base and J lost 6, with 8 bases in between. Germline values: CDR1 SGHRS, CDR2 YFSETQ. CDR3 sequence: CASSLSGFEQYF. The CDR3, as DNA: TGCGCCAGCAGCTTGTCGGGGTTCGAGCAGTACTTC.

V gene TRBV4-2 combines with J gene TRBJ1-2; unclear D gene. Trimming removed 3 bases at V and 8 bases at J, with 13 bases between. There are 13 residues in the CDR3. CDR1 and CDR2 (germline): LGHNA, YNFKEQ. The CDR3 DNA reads TGTGCCAGCAGCCATGGGGATGATCGGGGCTACACCTTC. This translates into CASSHGDDRGYTF.

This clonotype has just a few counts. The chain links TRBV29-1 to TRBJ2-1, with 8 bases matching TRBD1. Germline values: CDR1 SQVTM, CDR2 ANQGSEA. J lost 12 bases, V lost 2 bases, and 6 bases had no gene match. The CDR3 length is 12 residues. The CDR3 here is CSVERTGTGQFF. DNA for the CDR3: TGCAGCGTTGAACGGACCGGGACAGGGCAGTTCTTC.

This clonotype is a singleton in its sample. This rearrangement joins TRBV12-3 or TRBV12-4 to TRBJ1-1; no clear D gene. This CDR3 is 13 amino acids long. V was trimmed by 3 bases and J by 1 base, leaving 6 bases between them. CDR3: CASSLGKNTEAFF. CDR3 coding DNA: TGTGCCAGCAGTTTGGGGAAGAACACTGAAGCTTTCTTT.

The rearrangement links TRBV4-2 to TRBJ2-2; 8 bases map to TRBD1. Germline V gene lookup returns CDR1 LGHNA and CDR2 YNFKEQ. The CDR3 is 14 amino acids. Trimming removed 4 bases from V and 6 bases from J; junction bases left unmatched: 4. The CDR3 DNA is TGTGCCAGCAGCCCCAGGACAGGGTCCGGGGAGCTGTTTTTT. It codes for CASSPRTGSGELFF.

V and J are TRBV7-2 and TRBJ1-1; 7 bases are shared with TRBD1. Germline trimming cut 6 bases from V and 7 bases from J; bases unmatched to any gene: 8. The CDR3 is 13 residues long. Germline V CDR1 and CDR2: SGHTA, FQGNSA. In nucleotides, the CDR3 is TGTGCCAGCAGTGATTGGGACAGCTATGAAGCTTTCTTT. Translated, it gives CASSDWDSYEAFF.

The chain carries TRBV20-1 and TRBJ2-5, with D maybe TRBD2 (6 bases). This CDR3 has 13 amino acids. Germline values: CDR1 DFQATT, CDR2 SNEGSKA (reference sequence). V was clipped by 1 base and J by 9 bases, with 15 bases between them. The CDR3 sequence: CSARGDSQKPQYF. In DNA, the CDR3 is TGCAGTGCTAGAGGGGACTCTCAAAAGCCCCAGTACTTC.

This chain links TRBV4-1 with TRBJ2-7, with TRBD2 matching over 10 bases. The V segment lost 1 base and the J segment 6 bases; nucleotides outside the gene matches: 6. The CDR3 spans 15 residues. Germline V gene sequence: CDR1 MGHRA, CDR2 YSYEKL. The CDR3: CASSQGSGRVTEQYF. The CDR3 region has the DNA TGCGCCAGCAGCCAAGGAAGCGGGAGGGTAACCGAGCAGTACTTC.

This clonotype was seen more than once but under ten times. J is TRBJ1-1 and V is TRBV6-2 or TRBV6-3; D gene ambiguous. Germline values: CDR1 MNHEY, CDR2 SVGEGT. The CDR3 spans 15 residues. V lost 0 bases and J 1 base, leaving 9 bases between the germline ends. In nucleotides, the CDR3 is TGTGCCAGCAGTTACTCGCGTCTAACGAACACTGAAGCTTTCTTT. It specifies CASSYSRLTNTEAFF.

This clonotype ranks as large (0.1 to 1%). The CDR3: CASSLSGGNQPQHF. CDR3 in DNA: TGTGCCAGCAGCTTGTCAGGGGGCAATCAGCCCCAGCATTTT. This chain connects TRBV13 to TRBJ1-5; D is possibly TRBD1 (6 bases). Trimming stripped 3 bases from V and 2 bases from J, with 8 bases between. The CDR3 contains 14 residues. Looked up from germline, CDR1 is PRHDT and CDR2 is FYEKMQ (reference sequence).

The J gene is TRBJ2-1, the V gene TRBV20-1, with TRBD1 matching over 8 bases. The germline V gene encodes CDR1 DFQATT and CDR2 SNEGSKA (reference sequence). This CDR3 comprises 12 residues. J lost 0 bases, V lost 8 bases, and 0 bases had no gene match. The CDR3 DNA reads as TGCAGTACAGGGGGCTCCTACAATGAGCAGTTCTTC. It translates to CSTGGSYNEQFF.

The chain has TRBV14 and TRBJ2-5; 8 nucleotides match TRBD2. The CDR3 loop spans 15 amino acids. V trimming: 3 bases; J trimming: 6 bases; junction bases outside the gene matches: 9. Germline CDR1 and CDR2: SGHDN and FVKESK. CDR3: CASSHLGLALKTQYF. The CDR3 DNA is TGTGCCAGCAGCCACCTTGGACTAGCTCTGAAGACCCAGTACTTC.

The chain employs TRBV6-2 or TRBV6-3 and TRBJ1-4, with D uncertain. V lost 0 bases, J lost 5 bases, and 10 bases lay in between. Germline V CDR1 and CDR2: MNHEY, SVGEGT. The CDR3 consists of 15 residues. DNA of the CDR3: TGTGCCAGCAGTTACTCTCCGGGTGGGAATGAAAAACTGTTTTTT. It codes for CASSYSPGGNEKLFF.